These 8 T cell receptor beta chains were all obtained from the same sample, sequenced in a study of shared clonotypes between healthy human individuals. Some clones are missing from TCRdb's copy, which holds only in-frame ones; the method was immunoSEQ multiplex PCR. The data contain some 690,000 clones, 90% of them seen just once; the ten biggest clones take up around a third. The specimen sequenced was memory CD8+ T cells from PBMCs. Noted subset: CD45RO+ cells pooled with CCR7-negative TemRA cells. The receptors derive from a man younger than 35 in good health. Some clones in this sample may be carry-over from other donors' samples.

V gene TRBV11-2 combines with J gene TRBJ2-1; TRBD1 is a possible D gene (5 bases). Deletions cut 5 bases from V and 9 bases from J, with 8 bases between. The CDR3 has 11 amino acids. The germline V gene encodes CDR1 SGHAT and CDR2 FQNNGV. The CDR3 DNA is TGTGCCAGCAGCGGGGCCACTGAGCAGTTCTTC. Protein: CASSGATEQFF.

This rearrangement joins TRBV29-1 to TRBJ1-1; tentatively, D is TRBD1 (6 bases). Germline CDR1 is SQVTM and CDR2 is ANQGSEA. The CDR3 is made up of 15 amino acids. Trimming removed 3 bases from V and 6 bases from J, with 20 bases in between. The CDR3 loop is CSVDPSGGRVAEAFF. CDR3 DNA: TGCAGCGTTGACCCGTCCGGGGGCCGGGTGGCTGAAGCTTTCTTT.

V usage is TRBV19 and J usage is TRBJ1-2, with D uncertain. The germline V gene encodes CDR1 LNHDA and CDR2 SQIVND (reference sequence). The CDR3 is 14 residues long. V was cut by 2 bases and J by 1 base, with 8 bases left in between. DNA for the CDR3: TGTGCCAGTAGTATAAGGTGGAATAACTATGGCTACACCTTC. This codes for CASSIRWNNYGYTF.

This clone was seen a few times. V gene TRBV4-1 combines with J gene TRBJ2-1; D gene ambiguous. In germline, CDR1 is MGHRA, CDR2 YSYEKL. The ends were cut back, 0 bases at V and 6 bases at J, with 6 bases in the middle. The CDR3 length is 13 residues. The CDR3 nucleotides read TGCGCCAGCAGCCAAGACCCCTCCAATGAGCAGTTCTTC. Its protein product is CASSQDPSNEQFF.

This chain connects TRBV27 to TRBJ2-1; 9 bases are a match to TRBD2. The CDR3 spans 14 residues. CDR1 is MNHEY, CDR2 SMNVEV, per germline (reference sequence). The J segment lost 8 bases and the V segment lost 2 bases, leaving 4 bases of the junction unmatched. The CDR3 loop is CASSLLAGGDEQFF. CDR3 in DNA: TGTGCCAGCAGTTTACTGGCGGGAGGGGATGAGCAGTTCTTC.

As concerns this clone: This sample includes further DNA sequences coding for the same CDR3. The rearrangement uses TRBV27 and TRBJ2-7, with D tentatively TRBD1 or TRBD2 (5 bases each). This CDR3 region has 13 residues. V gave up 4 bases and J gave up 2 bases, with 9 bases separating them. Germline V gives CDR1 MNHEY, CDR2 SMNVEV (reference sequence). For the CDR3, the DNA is TGTGCCAGCAGTTCCCTGGGGGCCTACGAGCAGTACTTC. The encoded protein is CASSSLGAYEQYF.

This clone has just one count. CDR3 amino acids: CASSRITDTQYF. CDR3 DNA: TGTGCCAGCAGCCGAATCACAGATACGCAGTATTTT. The chain links TRBV5-8 to TRBJ2-3; D not resolved. The CDR3 runs 12 residues. Looked up from germline, CDR1 is SGHTS and CDR2 is YDEGEE. Between the trimmed V and J ends, which lost 4 bases and 2 bases, there was a span of 5 bases.

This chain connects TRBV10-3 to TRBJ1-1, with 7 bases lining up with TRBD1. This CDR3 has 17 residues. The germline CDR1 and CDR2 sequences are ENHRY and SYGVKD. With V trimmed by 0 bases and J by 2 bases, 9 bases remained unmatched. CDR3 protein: CAISESDRETRNTEAFF. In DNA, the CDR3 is TGTGCCATCAGTGAGTCCGACAGGGAGACTCGTAACACTGAAGCTTTCTTT.